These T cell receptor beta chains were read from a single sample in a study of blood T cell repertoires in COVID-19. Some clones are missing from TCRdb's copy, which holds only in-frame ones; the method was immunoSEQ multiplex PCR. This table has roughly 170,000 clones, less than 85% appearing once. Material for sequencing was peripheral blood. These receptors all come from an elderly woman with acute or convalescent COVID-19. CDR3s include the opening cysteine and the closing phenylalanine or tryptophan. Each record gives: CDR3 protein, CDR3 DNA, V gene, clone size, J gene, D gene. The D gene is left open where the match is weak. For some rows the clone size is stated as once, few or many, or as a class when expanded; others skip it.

CASSPGTSQSYEQYF	TGCGCCAGCAGCCCCGGGACTAGCCAGTCCTACGAGCAGTACTTC	TRBV5-1	once	TRBJ2-7	TRBD2
CATGSLRNTGELFF	TGTGCCACCGGGAGTTTGCGGAACACCGGGGAGCTGTTTTTT	TRBV2	-	TRBJ2-2	-
CASRGLAGVNEQFF	TGTGCCAGCAGGGGACTAGCGGGAGTCAATGAGCAGTTCTTC	TRBV5-4	-	TRBJ2-1	TRBD2
CASNSENNEQFF	TGTGCCAGCAATAGCGAAAACAATGAGCAGTTCTTC	TRBV19	few	TRBJ2-1	-
CATSDSGRGYEQYF	TGTGCCACCAGTGATTCCGGCAGGGGGTACGAGCAGTACTTC	TRBV24-1	-	TRBJ2-7	TRBD1
CASSLEFFREAFF	TGTGCCAGCAGCCTGGAATTTTTCAGGGAAGCTTTCTTT	TRBV28	few	TRBJ1-1	-
CASSLGGVSGGRETQYF	TGTGCCAGCAGTTTAGGGGGTGTATCGGGAGGGAGAGAGACCCAGTACTTC	TRBV28	-	TRBJ2-5	TRBD2
CASRGDSWTGELFF	TGTGCCAGCAGGGGGGACTCGTGGACCGGGGAGCTGTTTTTT	TRBV2	-	TRBJ2-2	-
CASSRLGGENSPLHF	TGTGCCAGCAGCCGTCTAGGGGGCGAGAATTCACCCCTCCACTTT	TRBV6-2/TRBV6-3	-	TRBJ1-6	TRBD1
CAISGQGNYGYTF	TGTGCCATCAGTGGCCAGGGGAACTATGGCTACACCTTC	TRBV10-3	-	TRBJ1-2	-
CASSQYGQQETQYF	TGTGCCAGCAGCCAATATGGACAGCAAGAGACCCAGTACTTC	TRBV3-1/TRBV3-2	-	TRBJ2-5	-
CASSAGLSPYEQYF	TGTGCCAGCAGTGCAGGCTTATCCCCCTACGAGCAGTACTTC	TRBV28	-	TRBJ2-7	-
CASSDNSKETQYF	TGCGCCAGCAGTGATAACAGCAAAGAGACCCAGTACTTC	TRBV10-1	few	TRBJ2-5	-
CASSVGLAGEVETQYF	TGCGCCAGCAGCGTGGGACTAGCGGGAGAGGTGGAGACCCAGTACTTC	TRBV5-1	-	TRBJ2-5	TRBD2
CASGGTSGITDTQYF	TGCGCCAGCGGGGGGACTAGCGGGATCACAGATACGCAGTATTTT	TRBV5-1	-	TRBJ2-3	TRBD2
CASSLRYLLAGAKDTQYF	TGTGCCAGCAGTTTGCGCTATCTGCTAGCGGGAGCCAAGGATACGCAGTATTTT	TRBV27	-	TRBJ2-3	TRBD2
CASSLVFSAGGTEAFF	TGTGCCAGCAGCTTAGTCTTCTCCGCGGGGGGGACTGAAGCTTTCTTT	TRBV7-2	-	TRBJ1-1	-
CASSYTLAYEQYF	TGTGCCAGCAGTTACACGTTAGCCTACGAGCAGTACTTC	TRBV6-2/TRBV6-3	-	TRBJ2-7	-
CASSLDLAGNQPQHF	TGTGCCAGCAGTTTAGACTTGGCGGGTAATCAGCCCCAGCATTTT	TRBV28	-	TRBJ1-5	-
CAWRFGGRGSEQFF	TGTGCCTGGAGATTTGGGGGCAGGGGTAGCGAGCAGTTCTTC	TRBV30	-	TRBJ2-1	-
CASSLESGGGYEQYF	TGTGCCAGCAGCTTAGAGTCGGGGGGCGGTTACGAGCAGTACTTC	TRBV11-3	-	TRBJ2-7	-
CASSRQPNLNNQPQHF	TGCGCCAGCAGTCGACAGCCTAACTTGAACAATCAGCCCCAGCATTTT	TRBV10-2	-	TRBJ1-5	-
CASTLEGQTQETQYF	TGTGCCAGCACCCTCGAAGGACAGACCCAAGAGACCCAGTACTTC	TRBV2	-	TRBJ2-5	-
CASSYWTSGSNNEQFF	TGTGCCAGCAGTTACTGGACTAGCGGGAGTAACAATGAGCAGTTCTTC	TRBV6-2/TRBV6-3	-	TRBJ2-1	TRBD2
CASSRTEGPNASPLHF	TGTGCCAGTAGTCGGACAGAAGGCCCTAACGCCTCACCCCTCCACTTT	TRBV19	-	TRBJ1-6	-
CASSERTGGRSPLHF	TGTGCCAGCAGTGAAAGGACAGGGGGCCGTTCACCCCTCCACTTT	TRBV6-4	few	TRBJ1-6	TRBD1
CASSKALLGYTF	TGTGCCAGCAGCAAAGCCCTTCTGGGCTACACCTTC	TRBV21-1	-	TRBJ1-2	-
CASSSAGTGETGELFF	TGTGCCAGCAGTTCTGCCGGGACAGGAGAGACCGGGGAGCTGTTTTTT	TRBV27	-	TRBJ2-2	TRBD1
CASSLVAGGLKNIQYF	TGCGCCAGCAGCTTGGTAGCGGGAGGGTTGAAAAACATTCAGTACTTC	TRBV5-1	-	TRBJ2-4	TRBD2
CASSLAYGTSTDTQYF	TGTGCCAGCAGCTTGGCCTACGGGACTAGCACAGATACGCAGTATTTT	TRBV5-4	few	TRBJ2-3	-
CASRPTGGSSGNTIYF	TGTGCCAGCAGACCAACAGGGGGGAGCTCTGGAAACACCATATATTTT	TRBV6-6	-	TRBJ1-3	TRBD1
CAGGPDDRGTGELFF	TGCGCCGGGGGACCTGACGACAGGGGAACCGGGGAGCTGTTTTTT	TRBV23-1	-	TRBJ2-2	TRBD1
CVISESGTGVGGNQPQHF	TGTGTCATCAGTGAGTCGGGGACAGGGGTGGGCGGCAATCAGCCCCAGCATTTT	TRBV10-3	-	TRBJ1-5	TRBD1
CASSFPPNPEAFF	TGCGCCAGCAGCTTTCCACCTAACCCCGAAGCTTTCTTT	TRBV5-1	-	TRBJ1-1	-
CASRQGHSGNTIYF	TGTGCCAGCAGACAGGGCCACTCTGGAAACACCATATATTTT	TRBV28	-	TRBJ1-3	-
CASSPPSVAFSNTGELFF	TGTGCCAGCTCACCACCCTCGGTTGCGTTTTCGAACACCGGGGAGCTGTTTTTT	TRBV18	-	TRBJ2-2	-
CASSSTGHNPDTQYF	TGTGCCAGCAGTTCAACGGGACACAACCCGGATACGCAGTATTTT	TRBV28	-	TRBJ2-3	-
CASSLGSPTYGYTF	TGTGCCAGCAGTTTGGGCAGCCCTACCTATGGCTACACCTTC	TRBV28	-	TRBJ1-2	-
CASSGLAGTQYF	TGTGCCAGCAGCGGACTAGCAGGCACGCAGTATTTT	TRBV2	-	TRBJ2-3	TRBD2
CASSAQADTEAFF	TGTGCCAGCAGCGCCCAAGCGGACACTGAAGCTTTCTTT	TRBV9	-	TRBJ1-1	-
CASSYSQGLDSPLHF	TGTGCCAGCAGTTACTCACAGGGGTTAGATTCACCCCTCCACTTT	TRBV6-5	-	TRBJ1-6	TRBD1
CATSGSSGPLGIYNEQFF	TGTGCCACCAGTGGTTCTAGCGGCCCGCTTGGTATCTACAATGAGCAGTTCTTC	TRBV24-1	-	TRBJ2-1	TRBD2
CASSLLPRGETQYF	TGTGCCAGCAGCCTACTTCCCCGAGGAGAGACCCAGTACTTC	TRBV7-2	-	TRBJ2-5	-
CASSQQTGADTGELFF	TGCGCCAGCAGCCAACAGACAGGGGCGGACACCGGGGAGCTGTTTTTT	TRBV5-1	-	TRBJ2-2	TRBD1
CASGGRGYTGELFF	TGTGCCAGCGGCGGCAGGGGGTACACCGGGGAGCTGTTTTTT	TRBV6-6	-	TRBJ2-2	TRBD1
CASSLYSGSKTGELFF	TGTGCCAGCAGCTTATATAGCGGGAGTAAAACCGGGGAGCTGTTTTTT	TRBV7-2	-	TRBJ2-2	TRBD2
CASSQDHLGLAYNEQFF	TGCGCCAGCAGCCAAGACCACCTGGGACTAGCCTACAATGAGCAGTTCTTC	TRBV4-1	-	TRBJ2-1	TRBD2
CASSLKGFLPYEQYF	TGTGCCAGCAGTTTAAAGGGGTTTCTACCGTACGAGCAGTACTTC	TRBV27	few	TRBJ2-7	-
CAWTGDDSPLHF	TGTGCCTGGACGGGGGATGATTCACCCCTCCACTTT	TRBV30	few	TRBJ1-6	-
CASSQDIAGVSYEQYF	TGCGCCAGCAGCCAAGATATAGCGGGAGTCTCTTACGAGCAGTACTTC	TRBV4-1	-	TRBJ2-7	TRBD2
CASSEMLVGGDGYTF	TGTGCCAGCAGTGAAATGCTGGTTGGGGGCGATGGCTACACCTTC	TRBV6-1	-	TRBJ1-2	-
CASSSGYRGPGEKLFF	TGTGCCAGCAGCTCCGGTTACAGGGGGCCGGGTGAAAAACTGTTTTTT	TRBV7-9	-	TRBJ1-4	TRBD1
CASTGREKLFF	TGTGCCAGCACCGGGAGAGAAAAACTGTTTTTT	TRBV28	-	TRBJ1-4	-
CASSFTSGSGTQFF	TGTGCCAGCAGTTTTACTAGCGGGTCCGGGACGCAGTTCTTC	TRBV28	-	TRBJ2-1	TRBD2
CASSYSGQGAYEQYF	TGTGCCAGCAGTTACTCGGGACAGGGGGCCTACGAGCAGTACTTC	TRBV6-5	-	TRBJ2-7	TRBD1
CAARDRVNTEAFF	TGCGCTGCGAGGGACAGGGTGAACACTGAAGCTTTCTTT	TRBV10-2	few	TRBJ1-1	TRBD1
CASSVAPLAGAAEQYF	TGTGCCAGCAGCGTAGCGCCTCTAGCGGGAGCGGCCGAGCAGTACTTC	TRBV9	few	TRBJ2-7	TRBD2
CASSLKGLSEQYF	TGTGCCAGCAGCCTTAAGGGGTTAAGTGAGCAGTACTTC	TRBV13	-	TRBJ2-7	-
CASEVGGASPYSGNTIYF	TGTGCCAGCGAGGTGGGGGGGGCCAGCCCGTACTCTGGAAACACCATATATTTT	TRBV28	-	TRBJ1-3	-
CASSPPTGQGPQETQYF	TGTGCCAGCTCACCACCTACTGGACAAGGGCCCCAAGAGACCCAGTACTTC	TRBV18	-	TRBJ2-5	-